Given below is one T cell receptor (beta chain) in context. The antigen is undetermined. Clones were read by immunoSEQ multiplex PCR, and TCRdb kept only the in-frame ones, dropping some. The sample has about 44,000 clones; 93% are singletons. The record originates from a study of cytomegalovirus exposure and HLA in healthy donors. Notes on the study in general: The authors enumerated roughly 180 TCR beta chains as linked to cytomegalovirus.

The CDR3 runs 13 residues. CDR1 and CDR2 from the germline V gene are MDHEN and SYDVKM. Trimming left V 4 bases short and J 0 bases short, with 6 bases between. This chain links TRBV28 with TRBJ1-2; D gene unclear. The sequencing sample was made of PBMCs. The TCR comes from a woman between 18 and 29 years old in good health and CMV-seronegative. CDR3 residues: CASSWGANYGYTF. CDR3 coding DNA: TGTGCCAGCAGTTGGGGAGCTAACTATGGCTACACCTTC.